The rows below give T cell receptor beta chains drawn from one sample of a study of identical twins. TCRdb fed the 5' RACE reads into MiXCR, producing one record per CDR3 protein. The sample records 200,000 to 250,000 distinct CDR3 sequences, about 7% being singletons. A further study also used this sample, focusing on yellow fever vaccine responses in identical twins.

What was sequenced was memory (CD45RO+) T cells sorted from blood. These receptors were obtained from a woman aged 18-30 years in good health. CDR3s include the opening cysteine and the closing phenylalanine or tryptophan. Fields, in order: clone size, D gene, V gene, J gene, CDR3 length, CDR3 DNA, CDR3 protein. A D gene is named only where the DNA matches it firmly. Only part of the rows carry a size: once, few, many, or a class if the clone is expanded.

clone size: few
D gene: TRBD1
V gene: TRBV28
J gene: TRBJ2-2
CDR3 length: 15
CDR3 DNA: TGTGCCAGCAGTTTGAGGACAGGTTACTTGGGGGAGCTGTTTTTT
CDR3 protein: CASSLRTGYLGELFF

clone size: few
D gene: -
V gene: TRBV11-2
J gene: TRBJ2-3
CDR3 length: 15
CDR3 DNA: TGTGCCAGCAGCTTAGGTTTCCGTAGCACAGATACGCAGTATTTT
CDR3 protein: CASSLGFRSTDTQYF

clone size: few
D gene: TRBD1
V gene: TRBV5-1
J gene: TRBJ2-1
CDR3 length: 15
CDR3 DNA: TGCGCCAGCAGCTTGTGGCAGGGGGCGAGCAATGAGCAGTTCTTC
CDR3 protein: CASSLWQGASNEQFF

clone size: few
D gene: -
V gene: TRBV21-1
J gene: TRBJ2-7
CDR3 length: 16
CDR3 DNA: TGTGCCAGCAGCAAACCCTGGGGAGCGGGACTTTACGAGCAGTACTTC
CDR3 protein: CASSKPWGAGLYEQYF

clone size: many
D gene: TRBD2
V gene: TRBV29-1
J gene: TRBJ2-1
CDR3 length: 16
CDR3 DNA: TGCAGCGTTGAAAAAGGACTAGCGGGGGGGAACAATGAGCAGTTCTTC
CDR3 protein: CSVEKGLAGGNNEQFF

clone size: -
D gene: TRBD1
V gene: TRBV6-1
J gene: TRBJ2-2
CDR3 length: 15
CDR3 DNA: TGTGCCAGCAGACGGACAGGGCAAAGCACCGGGGAGCTGTTTTTT
CDR3 protein: CASRRTGQSTGELFF

clone size: -
D gene: -
V gene: TRBV6-1
J gene: TRBJ1-1
CDR3 length: 15
CDR3 DNA: TGTGCCAGCAGTCTCATCAGGGTAAAAGGCACTGAAGCTTTCTTT
CDR3 protein: CASSLIRVKGTEAFF

clone size: -
D gene: -
V gene: TRBV28
J gene: TRBJ2-3
CDR3 length: 16
CDR3 DNA: TGTGCCAGCCATGGGGGGGGGACAGGTAACACAGATACGCAGTATTTT
CDR3 protein: CASHGGGTGNTDTQYF

clone size: -
D gene: TRBD2
V gene: TRBV3-1
J gene: TRBJ2-5
CDR3 length: 20
CDR3 DNA: TGTGCCAGCAGCCCTGCCACTACCCCGGGACTAGCGGGTTACCAAGAGACCCAGTACTTC
CDR3 protein: CASSPATTPGLAGYQETQYF

clone size: many
D gene: TRBD1
V gene: TRBV28
J gene: TRBJ2-2
CDR3 length: 16
CDR3 DNA: TGTGCCAGCAGTTTAAAGACAGGGGTTTACACCGGGGAGCTGTTTTTT
CDR3 protein: CASSLKTGVYTGELFF

clone size: -
D gene: -
V gene: TRBV7-8
J gene: TRBJ2-2
CDR3 length: 15
CDR3 DNA: TGTGCCAGCAGCCTAAGAGGGGGGAACACCGGGGAGCTGTTTTTT
CDR3 protein: CASSLRGGNTGELFF

clone size: many
D gene: -
V gene: TRBV5-1
J gene: TRBJ2-3
CDR3 length: 14
CDR3 DNA: TGCGCCAGCAGCTTGGAGGGGGGTACAGATACGCAGTATTTT
CDR3 protein: CASSLEGGTDTQYF

clone size: -
D gene: -
V gene: TRBV14
J gene: TRBJ1-3
CDR3 length: 15
CDR3 DNA: TGTGCCAGCAGCCAAGATTCGCACGCTGGAAACACCATATATTTT
CDR3 protein: CASSQDSHAGNTIYF

clone size: -
D gene: -
V gene: TRBV21-1
J gene: TRBJ2-7
CDR3 length: 14
CDR3 DNA: TGTGCCAGCAGGGGACTAGCGGGAGCATACGAGCAGTACTTC
CDR3 protein: CASRGLAGAYEQYF

clone size: -
D gene: TRBD1
V gene: TRBV20-1
J gene: TRBJ2-7
CDR3 length: 14
CDR3 DNA: TGCAGTGCTAGTTTGTCAGGGGGTCCCTACGAGCAGTACTTC
CDR3 protein: CSASLSGGPYEQYF

clone size: many
D gene: -
V gene: TRBV6-1
J gene: TRBJ1-1
CDR3 length: 13
CDR3 DNA: TGTGCCAGCAGTGAGAGGCGGGCATTTGAAGCTTTCTTT
CDR3 protein: CASSERRAFEAFF

clone size: many
D gene: TRBD2
V gene: TRBV7-6
J gene: TRBJ2-3
CDR3 length: 15
CDR3 DNA: TGTGCCAGCAGCTCAGCGGGGGGGGCTACAGATACGCAGTATTTT
CDR3 protein: CASSSAGGATDTQYF

clone size: -
D gene: -
V gene: TRBV21-1
J gene: TRBJ1-2
CDR3 length: 17
CDR3 DNA: TGTGCCAGCAGCTACCGGTTGGGGGACAGAACTAACTATGGCTACACCTTC
CDR3 protein: CASSYRLGDRTNYGYTF

clone size: few
D gene: -
V gene: TRBV3-1
J gene: TRBJ2-7
CDR3 length: 15
CDR3 DNA: TGTGCCTGCAGCCACCAAGGAAAGACTCTCAGGGAGCAGTACTTC
CDR3 protein: CACSHQGKTLREQYF

clone size: -
D gene: -
V gene: TRBV29-1
J gene: TRBJ2-2
CDR3 length: 14
CDR3 DNA: TGCAGCGTTACAGGGTACCACAACACCGGGGAGCTGTTTTTT
CDR3 protein: CSVTGYHNTGELFF

clone size: few
D gene: TRBD1
V gene: TRBV7-2
J gene: TRBJ1-1
CDR3 length: 14
CDR3 DNA: TGTGCCAGCAGCGACGGACAGGGGAGCACTGAAGCTTTCTTT
CDR3 protein: CASSDGQGSTEAFF

clone size: few
D gene: TRBD2
V gene: TRBV27
J gene: TRBJ2-2
CDR3 length: 15
CDR3 DNA: TGTGCCAGCAGTTATGGGACTAGCGGCACCGGGGAGCTGTTTTTT
CDR3 protein: CASSYGTSGTGELFF

clone size: -
D gene: TRBD2
V gene: TRBV6-1
J gene: TRBJ2-7
CDR3 length: 14
CDR3 DNA: TGTGCCAGCAGTCCCCCAGCGGGAGGGGCCGAGCAGTACTTC
CDR3 protein: CASSPPAGGAEQYF

clone size: many
D gene: -
V gene: TRBV5-1
J gene: TRBJ1-1
CDR3 length: 14
CDR3 DNA: TGCGCCAGCAGCTTACAGGGAATGAACACTGAAGCTTTCTTT
CDR3 protein: CASSLQGMNTEAFF

clone size: few
D gene: TRBD2
V gene: TRBV25-1
J gene: TRBJ2-3
CDR3 length: 19
CDR3 DNA: TGTGCCAGCAGCGCGAGGGGACTAGCGGGAGGGCGGCGCACAGATACGCAGTATTTT
CDR3 protein: CASSARGLAGGRRTDTQYF

clone size: -
D gene: -
V gene: TRBV20-1
J gene: TRBJ2-5
CDR3 length: 13
CDR3 DNA: TGCAGTGCTAGAAGGGACTCTCGAGAGACCCAGTACTTC
CDR3 protein: CSARRDSRETQYF